Listed below are T cell receptor beta chains from one sample, sequenced in a study of T cell changes during pregnancy in multiple sclerosis. The assay was immunoSEQ multiplex PCR, and TCRdb's table has in-frame clones only and misses some. This sample has under 85,000 clones, with about 92% found just once. This sample comprised CD4+ T cells from peripheral blood mononuclear cells, obtained before pregnancy. Every receptor here comes from a female donor with multiple sclerosis, enrolled in a pregnancy study. The CDR3 runs from the conserved cysteine through the conserved F or W. The D gene is left open where the match is weak. For some rows the clone size is stated as once, few or many, or as a class when expanded; others skip it.

v_call: TRBV5-6; cdr3_length: 15; d_call: TRBD2; clone_size: .; j_call: TRBJ2-2; cdr3_aa: CASSLVSGVTGELFF; cdr3_nt: TGTGCCAGCAGCTTGGTTAGCGGGGTCACCGGGGAGCTGTTTTTT
v_call: TRBV30; cdr3_length: 12; d_call: .; clone_size: .; j_call: TRBJ1-3; cdr3_aa: CAWSGLGNTIYF; cdr3_nt: TGTGCCTGGAGCGGACTCGGAAACACCATATATTTT
v_call: TRBV27; cdr3_length: 14; d_call: .; clone_size: .; j_call: TRBJ1-2; cdr3_aa: CASSSSRGPYGYTF; cdr3_nt: .
v_call: TRBV4-1; cdr3_length: 15; d_call: TRBD1; clone_size: .; j_call: TRBJ2-1; cdr3_aa: CASSQGQGSYNEQFF; cdr3_nt: TGCGCCAGCAGCCAAGGACAGGGCTCCTACAATGAGCAGTTCTTC
v_call: TRBV5-4; cdr3_length: 13; d_call: .; clone_size: .; j_call: TRBJ1-1; cdr3_aa: CASTSSRGYEAFF; cdr3_nt: TGTGCCAGCACCTCTTCAAGGGGGTATGAAGCTTTCTTT
v_call: TRBV7-2; cdr3_length: 16; d_call: TRBD1; clone_size: .; j_call: TRBJ1-2; cdr3_aa: CASRLSAGQVGYGYTF; cdr3_nt: TGTGCCAGCAGGTTAAGTGCGGGACAGGTTGGCTATGGCTACACCTTC
v_call: TRBV28; cdr3_length: 13; d_call: .; clone_size: .; j_call: TRBJ2-3; cdr3_aa: CASSLERTDTQYF; cdr3_nt: TGTGCCAGCAGTTTAGAGCGCACAGATACGCAGTATTTT
v_call: TRBV5-1; cdr3_length: 14; d_call: .; clone_size: .; j_call: TRBJ2-2; cdr3_aa: CASSSGMYTGELFF; cdr3_nt: TGCGCCAGCAGCTCAGGGATGTACACCGGGGAGCTGTTTTTT
v_call: TRBV11-2; cdr3_length: 17; d_call: TRBD2; clone_size: .; j_call: TRBJ2-3; cdr3_aa: CASSLGRGVGSTDTQYF; cdr3_nt: TGTGCCAGCAGCTTAGGGCGGGGGGTCGGTAGCACAGATACGCAGTATTTT
v_call: TRBV30; cdr3_length: 14; d_call: .; clone_size: .; j_call: TRBJ1-4; cdr3_aa: CAWSLGGGNEKLFF; cdr3_nt: TGTGCCTGGAGTTTAGGGGGAGGGAATGAAAAACTGTTTTTT
v_call: TRBV5-4; cdr3_length: 16; d_call: TRBD2; clone_size: once; j_call: TRBJ2-1; cdr3_aa: CASSPEGREGRNEQFF; cdr3_nt: TGTGCCAGCAGCCCGGAGGGGCGGGAGGGCCGGAATGAGCAGTTCTTC
v_call: TRBV28; cdr3_length: 15; d_call: .; clone_size: .; j_call: TRBJ1-1; cdr3_aa: CASSLAGGGRTEAFF; cdr3_nt: TGTGCCAGCAGTTTGGCCGGGGGAGGGAGGACTGAAGCTTTCTTT
v_call: TRBV5-5; cdr3_length: 17; d_call: TRBD2; clone_size: .; j_call: TRBJ2-2; cdr3_aa: CASSLTASGGRTGELFF; cdr3_nt: TGTGCCAGCAGCTTGACGGCTAGCGGGGGGCGAACCGGGGAGCTGTTTTTT
v_call: TRBV28; cdr3_length: 14; d_call: TRBD1; clone_size: .; j_call: TRBJ1-2; cdr3_aa: CASSLQGGFYGYTF; cdr3_nt: TGTGCCAGCAGTTTACAAGGGGGCTTCTATGGCTACACCTTC
v_call: TRBV15; cdr3_length: 13; d_call: .; clone_size: .; j_call: TRBJ1-5; cdr3_aa: CATSRDKRWPQHF; cdr3_nt: TGTGCCACCAGCAGAGATAAGAGATGGCCCCAGCATTTT